The T cell receptor beta chain under discussion was sequenced for a study of blood T cell repertoires in COVID-19. At the level of the study: T cells, B-cell-depleted T cells, or PBMCs provided the cDNA or gDNA that served as material.

This clone has a handful of counts. Recovered participants had two consecutive negative NP/OP PCR tests, healthcare professional clearance, or symptom resolution. Original processing notes: Reference gene primer amplification gave nucleated cell count estimates. Only in-frame clones appear in the TCRdb table, and some are missing; sequencing was by immunoSEQ multiplex PCR. V and J calls and clone size are copied from that table; D and trimming were computed from the DNA. The sample includes about 200,000 clones, around 85% seen only once; the top ten take 18%. Germline lookup yields CDR1 SGHRS and CDR2 YFSETQ. The length of the CDR3 is 14 residues. The germline V and J ends were trimmed by 0 bases and 4 bases, with 10 bases remaining between them.

This chain connects TRBV5-1 to TRBJ1-2; D not resolved. The source material was PBMCs or T cells enriched from blood (not recorded which). The sequence was collected from a man aged 35-49 years who had recovered from COVID-19. Written as DNA, the CDR3 is TGCGCCAGCAGCTTGGAACCGCTAACCTATGGCTACACCTTC. This translates into CASSLEPLTYGYTF.